These 5 T cell receptor beta chains came from one sample sequenced in a study of cytomegalovirus exposure and HLA in healthy donors. The PCR contained 60 Vbeta and 13 Jbeta primers. Some clones are missing from TCRdb's copy, which holds only in-frame ones; the method was immunoSEQ multiplex PCR. Seen here are tens of thousands of clones, 86% observed once, and the top ten hold around a tenth. Material for sequencing was PBMCs. These receptors were taken from a man aged 25 to 40 in good health and CMV-seropositive.

V usage is TRBV5-8 and J usage is TRBJ2-7, with a weak D call TRBD2 (6 bases). The V end was cut by 6 bases, the J end by 2 bases, with 21 bases between. The CDR3 extends over 16 amino acids. The germline V gene encodes CDR1 SGHTS and CDR2 YDEGEE. The CDR3: CASTLGGRQITYEQYF. The CDR3 nucleotides are TGTGCCAGCACCCTGGGGGGAAGACAGATTACCTACGAGCAGTACTTC.

This sequence joins TRBV13 and TRBJ2-7; TRBD2 is a possible D gene (6 bases). This CDR3 region has 14 residues. The V gene's germline CDR1 is PRHDT and CDR2 FYEKMQ (reference sequence). V was pared by 5 bases and J by 3 bases, with 14 bases between. The CDR3 DNA is TGTGCCAGCAGCGGTAGGGGAGGTGGCTACGAGCAGTACTTC. Translating gives CASSGRGGGYEQYF.

The CDR3 spells CASSSGQPYGYTF. The CDR3 DNA reads TGTGCCAGCAGTTCGGGACAGCCCTATGGCTACACCTTC. V usage is TRBV28 and J usage is TRBJ1-2; TRBD1 matches 7 bases. The CDR3 is 13 residues long. Germline V gene data show CDR1 as MDHEN and CDR2 as SYDVKM. With V trimmed by 4 bases and J by 4 bases, 3 bases remained unmatched.

This chain uses TRBV5-4 with TRBJ1-2, with D perhaps matching TRBD1 (6 bases). Germline V gives CDR1 SGHNT, CDR2 YYREEE (reference sequence). This CDR3 has 15 residues. V was trimmed by 0 bases and J by 4 bases, leaving 13 bases between them. In nucleotides, the CDR3 is TGTGCCAGCAGCTTGGAGCGACAGGAGATCTATGGCTACACCTTC. Translating gives CASSLERQEIYGYTF.

The chain employs TRBV30 and TRBJ2-7; possible D gene TRBD2, 6 bases. V was clipped by 1 base and J by 0 bases, with 10 bases between them. The CDR3 length is 14 residues. Germline CDR1 is GTSNPN and CDR2 is SVGIG (reference sequence). CDR3 protein: CAWSEGTGSYEQYF. The CDR3 coding sequence is TGTGCCTGGAGTGAAGGGACTGGCTCCTACGAGCAGTACTTC.